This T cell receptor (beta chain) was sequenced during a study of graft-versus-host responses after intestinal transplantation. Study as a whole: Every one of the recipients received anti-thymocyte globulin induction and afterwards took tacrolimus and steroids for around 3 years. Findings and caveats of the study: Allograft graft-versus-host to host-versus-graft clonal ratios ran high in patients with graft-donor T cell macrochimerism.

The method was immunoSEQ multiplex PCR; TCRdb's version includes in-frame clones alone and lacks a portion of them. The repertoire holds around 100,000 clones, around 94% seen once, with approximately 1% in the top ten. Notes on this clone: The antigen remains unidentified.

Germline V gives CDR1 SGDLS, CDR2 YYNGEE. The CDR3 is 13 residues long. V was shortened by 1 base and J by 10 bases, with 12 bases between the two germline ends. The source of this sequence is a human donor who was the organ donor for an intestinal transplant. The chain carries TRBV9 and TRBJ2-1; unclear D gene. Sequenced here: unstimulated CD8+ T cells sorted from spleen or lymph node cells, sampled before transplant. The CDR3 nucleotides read TGTGCCAGCAGCGTAACCCCTGTAAACGAGCAGTTCTTC. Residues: CASSVTPVNEQFF.